The 20 T cell receptor beta chains presented below share a single source sample, sequenced in a study of T cell responses to AZD1222 COVID-19 vaccine. This table comes from immunoSEQ multiplex PCR, and its TCRdb copy is limited to in-frame clones, with some not included. Altogether 55,000 to 80,000 clones are present, around 84% being singletons, with the ten largest covering around 20%. Specimen: peripheral blood, collected on day 0 of AZD1222 vaccination. Source of these receptors: an adult in good health.

This clone turned up a few times. The V and J genes are TRBV7-2 and TRBJ2-1, with D possibly TRBD2 on 5 matching bases. The V end lost 1 base, the J end lost 10 bases, and 11 bases lay between the germline ends. From germline, CDR1 is SGHTA and CDR2 FQGNSA. The CDR3 has 13 residues. CDR3: CASSLDLAGEQFF. CDR3 DNA sequence: TGTGCCAGCAGCTTAGACCTAGCTGGGGAGCAGTTCTTC.

This clone was observed once. The V gene is TRBV29-1, the J gene TRBJ1-2; D may be TRBD1 (6 bases). V gave up 3 bases and J gave up 4 bases, with 9 bases separating them. Germline loops: CDR1 SQVTM, CDR2 ANQGSEA. CDR3 length: 12 residues. For the CDR3, the DNA is TGCAGCGTTGATAGGGGGATCTATGGCTACACCTTC. Residues: CSVDRGIYGYTF.

The chain recombines TRBV7-6 with TRBJ2-5; D remains unclear. Trimming shortened V by 5 bases and J by 5 bases, and 6 bases separated the two germline ends. The CDR3 runs to 11 residues. The V gene's germline CDR1 is SGHVS and CDR2 FNYEAQ. DNA for the CDR3: TGTGCCAGCAGCCCCGCTGAGACCCAGTACTTC. Its translation: CASSPAETQYF.

The chain combines TRBV4-3 with TRBJ1-4; D might be TRBD1 (6 bases). CDR3 length: 15 amino acids. V shed 0 bases and J shed 7 bases, with 12 bases lying between them. Germline V CDR1 and CDR2: LGHNA, YSLEER. The CDR3 is CASSQDGGTGEKLFF. The CDR3 DNA reads TGCGCCAGCAGCCAAGACGGGGGCACCGGTGAAAAACTGTTTTTT.

J is TRBJ2-1 and V is TRBV5-4, with D unresolved. V gave up 7 bases and J gave up 5 bases, with 10 bases separating them. The CDR3 contains 12 residues. The germline V gene has CDR1 SGHNT and CDR2 YYREEE (reference sequence). DNA for the CDR3: TGTGCCAGCGAGGAGTCTGACAATGAGCAGTTCTTC. Protein sequence: CASEESDNEQFF.

The chain uses TRBV30 and TRBJ2-5, with a tentative D call TRBD1 (6 bases). This CDR3 region has 13 residues. Germline V gene lookup returns CDR1 GTSNPN and CDR2 SVGIG (reference sequence). V lost 1 base, J lost 1 base, and 7 bases lay in between. CDR3 loop: CAWSGQVQETQYF. The CDR3 nucleotides are TGTGCCTGGAGTGGACAGGTCCAAGAGACCCAGTACTTC. Full variable domain (rest looked up from reference TRBV30 and TRBJ2-5): SQTIHQWPATLVQPVGSPLSLECTVEGTSNPNLYWYRQAAGRGLQLLFYSVGIGQISSEVPQNLSASRPQDRQFILSSKKLLLSDSGFYLCAWSGQVQETQYFGPGTRLLVL.

The chain carries TRBV7-2 and TRBJ2-1; the D call may be TRBD1 or TRBD2 (5 bases each). Germline V gene data show CDR1 as SGHTA and CDR2 as FQGNSA. CDR3 length: 14 residues. V dropped 7 bases and J dropped 4 bases, with 14 bases sitting between them. CDR3 bases: TGTGCCAGCAACCGGCAGGGAGAATACAATGAGCAGTTCTTC. This encodes CASNRQGEYNEQFF.

The genes are TRBV19 and TRBJ1-5; TRBD1 agrees at 8 bases. After removal of 0 bases from V and 2 bases from J, the junction contained 6 bases not matched to a gene. Germline V lookup: CDR1 LNHDA, CDR2 SQIVND (reference sequence). CDR3 length equals 17 residues. CDR3 sequence: CASSIDVGQGGNQPQHF. DNA of the CDR3: TGTGCCAGTAGTATAGATGTAGGACAGGGAGGCAATCAGCCCCAGCATTTT.

This clone showed up just a few times. The chain employs TRBV5-8 and TRBJ1-1; the D gene is possibly TRBD1 (5 bases). V was trimmed by 3 bases and J by 5 bases, leaving 5 bases between them. The CDR3 is 11 residues long. Per the germline V gene, CDR1 is SGHTS and CDR2 is YDEGEE. As DNA, the CDR3 is TGTGCCAGCAGCTGGGGGACTGAAGCTTTCTTT. This gives the protein CASSWGTEAFF.

The V and J genes are TRBV27 and TRBJ2-7, with 9 positions matching TRBD1. This CDR3 has 15 amino acids. The V and J ends lost 3 bases and 0 bases, in that order; junction bases with no gene match: 3. Per germline, CDR1 MNHEY and CDR2 SMNVEV (reference sequence). The CDR3 reads CASSLLGQGSYEQYF. CDR3 DNA sequence: TGTGCCAGCAGTTTGTTGGGACAGGGCTCCTACGAGCAGTACTTC.

The chain has TRBV28 and TRBJ1-5; no clear D gene. CDR1 and CDR2 (germline): MDHEN, SYDVKM. The CDR3 is made up of 14 amino acids. Trimming pared 8 bases from V and 6 bases from J, leaving 17 bases between. The CDR3 sequence is CASAGVFEGQPQHF. The CDR3, as DNA: TGTGCCAGCGCTGGGGTTTTCGAGGGTCAGCCCCAGCATTTT.

The chain combines TRBV6-2 or TRBV6-3 with TRBJ2-7, with 9 bases lining up with TRBD1. The length of the CDR3 is 14 residues. Germline V CDR1 and CDR2: MNHEY, SVGEGT. V trimming: 5 bases; J trimming: 6 bases; junction bases outside the gene matches: 8. The CDR3 here is CASSPQGQGGEQYF. CDR3 DNA: TGTGCCAGCAGTCCGCAGGGACAGGGAGGCGAGCAGTACTTC.

The gene calls are TRBV28 and TRBJ1-1; possibly TRBD1 for D (6 bases). V was pared by 6 bases and J by 6 bases, with 20 bases between. Per germline, CDR1 MDHEN and CDR2 SYDVKM. The CDR3 is made up of 15 amino acids. DNA of the CDR3: TGTGCCAGCAGCCCAGGTGGGGGGCCCCGGCCTGAAGCTTTCTTT. It specifies CASSPGGGPRPEAFF.

The chain has TRBV16 and TRBJ1-2, with 10 bases identical to TRBD1. The CDR3 totals 13 residues. Per germline, CDR1 KGHSY and CDR2 FQNENV. V dropped 4 bases and J dropped 7; count of bases not matched to a gene: 3. CDR3 protein: CASSPDRGTGYTF. DNA of the CDR3: TGTGCCAGCAGCCCGGACAGGGGGACTGGCTACACCTTC.

The rearrangement joins TRBV7-9 to TRBJ2-7, with D uncertain. This CDR3 spans 12 amino acids. V lost 1 base to trimming and J lost 5 bases, with 6 bases between them. Germline loops: CDR1 SEHNR, CDR2 FQNEAQ (reference sequence). The CDR3 protein is CASSLGTDEQYF. In DNA form, the CDR3 reads TGTGCCAGCAGCTTAGGAACTGACGAGCAGTACTTC. Full variable domain (outside the CDR3, taken from reference TRBV7-9 and TRBJ2-7): DTGVSQNPRHKITKRGQNVTFRCDPISEHNRLYWYRQTLGQGPEFLTYFQNEAQLEKSRLLSDRFSAERPKGSFSTLEIQRTEQGDSAMYLCASSLGTDEQYFGPGTRLTVT.

The V gene is TRBV6-5, the J gene TRBJ2-7, with D perhaps TRBD2 (7 bases). The germline V gene encodes CDR1 MNHEY and CDR2 SVGAGI. The CDR3 sequence is 14 residues long. The V end was cut by 8 bases, the J end by 4 bases, with 18 bases between. This CDR3 is CASGTGGGGYEQYF. For the CDR3, the DNA is TGTGCCAGCGGGACGGGGGGCGGAGGATACGAGCAGTACTTC.

This sequence joins TRBV28 and TRBJ1-6; D uncertain. The CDR3 contains 16 residues. Germline V gene sequence: CDR1 MDHEN, CDR2 SYDVKM. Trimming cost V 4 bases and J 0 bases, with 10 bases left between them. CDR3 DNA: TGTGCCAGCAGTTGGACGGGAAGCTCCTATAATTCACCCCTCCACTTT. It translates to CASSWTGSSYNSPLHF.

The chain couples TRBV9 to TRBJ2-2; 12 bases map to TRBD2. This CDR3 region has 17 residues. The germline CDR1 and CDR2 sequences are SGDLS and YYNGEE. Trimming took 6 bases from V and 5 from J; bases not matched to a gene: 11. The CDR3: CASNKPGLAGFTGELFF. In DNA, the CDR3 is TGTGCCAGCAACAAACCGGGACTAGCGGGTTTTACCGGGGAGCTGTTTTTT.

The genes are TRBV5-1 and TRBJ1-2, with D tentatively TRBD1 (5 bases). CDR1 and CDR2 (germline): SGHRS, YFSETQ. Trimming shortened V by 4 bases and J by 2 bases, and 12 bases separated the two germline ends. The CDR3 length is 14 residues. The CDR3 here is CASSPGTVNYGYTF. Here the CDR3 DNA reads TGCGCCAGCAGCCCGGGGACCGTGAACTATGGCTACACCTTC.

By sample fraction, this clone is medium-sized. The CDR3 sequence: CASRLREGTEAFF. DNA of the CDR3: TGTGCCAGCAGACTCAGGGAAGGGACTGAAGCTTTCTTT. The V and J genes are TRBV6-5 and TRBJ1-1, with a weak D call TRBD1 (5 bases). Trimming left V 6 bases short and J 5 bases short, with 13 bases between. Germline V gene data show CDR1 as MNHEY and CDR2 as SVGAGI. The CDR3 runs 13 residues.